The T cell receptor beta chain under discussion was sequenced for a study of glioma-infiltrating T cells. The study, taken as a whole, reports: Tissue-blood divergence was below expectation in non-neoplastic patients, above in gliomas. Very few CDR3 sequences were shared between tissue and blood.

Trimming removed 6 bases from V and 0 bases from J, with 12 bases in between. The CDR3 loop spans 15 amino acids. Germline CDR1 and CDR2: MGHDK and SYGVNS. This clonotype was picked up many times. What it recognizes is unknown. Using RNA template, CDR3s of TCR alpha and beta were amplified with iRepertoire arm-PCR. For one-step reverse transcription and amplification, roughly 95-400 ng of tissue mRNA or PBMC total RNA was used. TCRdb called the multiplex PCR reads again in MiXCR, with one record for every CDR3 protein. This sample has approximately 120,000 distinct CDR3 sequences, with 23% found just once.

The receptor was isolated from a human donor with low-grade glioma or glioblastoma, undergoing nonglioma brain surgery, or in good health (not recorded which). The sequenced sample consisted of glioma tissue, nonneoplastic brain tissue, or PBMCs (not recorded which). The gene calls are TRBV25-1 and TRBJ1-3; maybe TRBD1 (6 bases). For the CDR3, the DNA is TGTGCCAGCAGCCAGCTGACAGGCTCTGGAAACACCATATATTTT. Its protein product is CASSQLTGSGNTIYF. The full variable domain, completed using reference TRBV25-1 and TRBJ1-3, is EADIYQTPRYLVIGTGKKITLECSQTMGHDKMYWYQQDPGMELHLIHYSYGVNSTEKGDLSSESTVSRIRTEHFPLTLESARPSHTSQYLCASSQLTGSGNTIYFGEGSWLTVV.